This TCR beta chain was identified during a study of Graves' ophthalmopathy and Graves' hyperthyroidism. The V segment lost 3 bases and the J segment 3 bases; nucleotides outside the gene matches: 8. Per germline, CDR1 SNHLY and CDR2 FYNNEI. This CDR3 region has 15 residues. Pregnant or lactating patients and those with other autoimmune diseases or uncontrolled infections were excluded. This clonotype was seen ten or more times. Amplification of TCR beta CDR3 regions used RNA transcripts. HTBI-primed RT-PCR formed the first round, and a multiplex PCR formed the second. MiXCR, run by TCRdb on the multiplex PCR reads, gives a single entry per CDR3 protein. This table holds 500,000 to 800,000 distinct CDR3 sequences, just over 40% found once.

The clonotype comes from an adult man with Graves' ophthalmopathy. Input material: peripheral blood. The chain is built from TRBV2 and TRBJ2-7; 7 bases are a match to TRBD1. The CDR3 region has the DNA TGTGCCAGCAGTGATCTTGATAGGGGGCACTACGAGCAGTACTTC. The encoded protein is CASSDLDRGHYEQYF.